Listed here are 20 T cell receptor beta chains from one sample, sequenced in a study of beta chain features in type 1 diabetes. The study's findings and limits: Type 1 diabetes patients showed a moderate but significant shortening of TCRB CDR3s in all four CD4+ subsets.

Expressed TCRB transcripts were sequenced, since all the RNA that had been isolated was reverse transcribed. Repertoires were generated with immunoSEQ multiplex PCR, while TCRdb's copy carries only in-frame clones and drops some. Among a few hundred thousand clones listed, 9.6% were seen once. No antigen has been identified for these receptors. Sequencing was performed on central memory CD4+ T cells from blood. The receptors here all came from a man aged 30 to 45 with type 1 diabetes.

CDR3: CSVGQAGYGYTF. The CDR3 bases are TGCAGCGTTGGACAGGCCGGGTATGGCTACACCTTC. This chain joins TRBV29-1 and TRBJ1-2; perhaps TRBD1 as D (6 bases). This CDR3 has 12 residues. V gave up 4 bases and J gave up 5 bases, with 11 bases separating them. Germline lookup yields CDR1 SQVTM and CDR2 ANQGSEA.

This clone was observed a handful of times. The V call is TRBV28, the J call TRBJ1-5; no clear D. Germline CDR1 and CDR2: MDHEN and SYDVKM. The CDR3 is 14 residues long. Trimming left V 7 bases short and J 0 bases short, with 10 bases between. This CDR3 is CASKRQISNQPQHF. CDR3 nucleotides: TGTGCCAGCAAACGGCAGATTAGCAATCAGCCCCAGCATTTT.

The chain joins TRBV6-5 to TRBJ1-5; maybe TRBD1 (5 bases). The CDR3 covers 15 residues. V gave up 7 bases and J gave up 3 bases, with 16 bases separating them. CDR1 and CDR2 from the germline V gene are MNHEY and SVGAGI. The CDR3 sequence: CASMSFGGPNQPQHF. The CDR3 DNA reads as TGTGCCAGCATGTCATTTGGGGGACCCAATCAGCCCCAGCATTTT.

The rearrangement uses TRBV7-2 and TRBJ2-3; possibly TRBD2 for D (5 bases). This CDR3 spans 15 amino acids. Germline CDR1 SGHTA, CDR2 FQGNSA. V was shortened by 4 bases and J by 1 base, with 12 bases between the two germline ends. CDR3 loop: CASSSVSGGTDTQYF. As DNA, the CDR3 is TGTGCCAGCAGCTCCGTCAGCGGTGGCACAGATACGCAGTATTTT.

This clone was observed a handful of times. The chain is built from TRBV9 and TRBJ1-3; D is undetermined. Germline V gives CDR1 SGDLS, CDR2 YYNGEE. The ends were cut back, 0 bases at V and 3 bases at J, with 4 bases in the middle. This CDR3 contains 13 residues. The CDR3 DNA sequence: TGTGCCAGCAGCGTAGATCTTGGAAACACCATATATTTT. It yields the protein CASSVDLGNTIYF.

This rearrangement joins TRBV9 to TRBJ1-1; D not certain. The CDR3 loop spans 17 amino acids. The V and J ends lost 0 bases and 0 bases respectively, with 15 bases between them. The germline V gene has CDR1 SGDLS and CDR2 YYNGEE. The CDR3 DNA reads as TGTGCCAGCAGCGTAGGAGGGTCTGGAGTGATGAACACTGAAGCTTTCTTT. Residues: CASSVGGSGVMNTEAFF.

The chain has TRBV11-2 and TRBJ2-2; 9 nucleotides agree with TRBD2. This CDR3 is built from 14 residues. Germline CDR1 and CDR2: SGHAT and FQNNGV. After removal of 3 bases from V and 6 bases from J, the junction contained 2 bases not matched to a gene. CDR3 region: CASSFGLASGELFF. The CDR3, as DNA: TGTGCCAGCAGCTTCGGACTAGCGTCCGGGGAGCTGTTTTTT.

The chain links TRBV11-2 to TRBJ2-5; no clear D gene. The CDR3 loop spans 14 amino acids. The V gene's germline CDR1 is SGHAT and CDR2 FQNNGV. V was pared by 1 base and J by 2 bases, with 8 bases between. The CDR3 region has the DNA TGTGCCAGCAGCTTAGTGTCCAGACAAGAGACCCAGTACTTC. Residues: CASSLVSRQETQYF.

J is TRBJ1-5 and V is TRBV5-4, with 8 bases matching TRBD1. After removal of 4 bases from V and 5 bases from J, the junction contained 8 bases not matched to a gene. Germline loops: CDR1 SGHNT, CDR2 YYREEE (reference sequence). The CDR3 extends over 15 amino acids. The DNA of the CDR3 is TGTGCCAGCAGCCCCGGACAGGGAGGACATCAGCCCCAGCATTTT. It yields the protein CASSPGQGGHQPQHF.

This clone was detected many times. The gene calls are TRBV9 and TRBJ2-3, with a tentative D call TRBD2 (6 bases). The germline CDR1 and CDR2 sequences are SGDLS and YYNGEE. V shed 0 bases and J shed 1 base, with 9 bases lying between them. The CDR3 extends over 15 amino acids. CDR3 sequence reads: CASSVAGDGTDTQYF. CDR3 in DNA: TGTGCCAGCAGCGTAGCGGGAGATGGCACAGATACGCAGTATTTT.

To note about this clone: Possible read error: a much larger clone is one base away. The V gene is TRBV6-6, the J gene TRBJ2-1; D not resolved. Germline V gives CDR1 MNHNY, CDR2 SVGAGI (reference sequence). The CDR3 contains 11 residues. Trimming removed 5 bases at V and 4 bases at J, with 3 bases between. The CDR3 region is CASSAYNEQFF. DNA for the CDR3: TGTGCCAGCAGTGCTTACAATGAGCAGTTCTTC.

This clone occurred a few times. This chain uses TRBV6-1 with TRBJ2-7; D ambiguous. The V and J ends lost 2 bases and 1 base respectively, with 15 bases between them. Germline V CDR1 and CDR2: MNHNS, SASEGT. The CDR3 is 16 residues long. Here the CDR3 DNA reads TGTGCCAGCAGTGAAACGACTCTGAAAATTTCCTACGAGCAGTACTTC. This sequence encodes CASSETTLKISYEQYF.

CDR3 protein: CASSLDRSEAFF. Written as DNA, the CDR3 is TGTGCCAGCAGCTTAGATCGGTCTGAAGCTTTCTTT. The chain couples TRBV11-2 to TRBJ1-1; D gene unclear. V lost 0 bases and J 6 bases, leaving 5 bases between the germline ends. CDR1 and CDR2 (germline): SGHAT, FQNNGV. This CDR3 contains 12 residues. Using reference TRBV11-2 and TRBJ1-1 for the parts outside the CDR3, the full variable domain is EAGVAQSPRYKIIEKRQSVAFWCNPISGHATLYWYQQILGQGPKLLIQFQNNGVVDDSQLPKDRFSAERLKGVDSTLKIQPAKLEDSAVYLCASSLDRSEAFFGQGTRLTVV.

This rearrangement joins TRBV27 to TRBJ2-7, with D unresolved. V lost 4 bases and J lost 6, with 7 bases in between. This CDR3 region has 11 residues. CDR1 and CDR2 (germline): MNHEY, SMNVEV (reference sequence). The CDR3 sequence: CASSYDREQYF. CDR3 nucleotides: TGTGCCAGCAGTTACGATCGCGAGCAGTACTTC.

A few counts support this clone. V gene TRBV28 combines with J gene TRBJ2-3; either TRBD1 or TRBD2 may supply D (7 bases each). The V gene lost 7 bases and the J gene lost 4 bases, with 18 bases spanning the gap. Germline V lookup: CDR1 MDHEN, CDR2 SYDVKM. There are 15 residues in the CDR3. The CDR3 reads CASTTRGGRADTQYF. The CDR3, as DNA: TGTGCCAGCACCACCAGGGGGGGGCGTGCAGATACGCAGTATTTT.

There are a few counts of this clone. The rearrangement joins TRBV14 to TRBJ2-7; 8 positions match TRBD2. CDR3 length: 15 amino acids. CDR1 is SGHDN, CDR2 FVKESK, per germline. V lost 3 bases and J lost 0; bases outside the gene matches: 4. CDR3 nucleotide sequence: TGTGCCAGCAGCCACAAAGCGGGAGTCTCCTACGAGCAGTACTTC. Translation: CASSHKAGVSYEQYF.

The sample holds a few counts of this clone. The CDR3 bases are TGTGCCAGCAGGAGACTGTCCTCTGGGGCCAACGTCCTGACTTTC. This gives the protein CASRRLSSGANVLTF. The V gene is TRBV6-5, the J gene TRBJ2-6; D remains unclear. The V gene lost 6 bases and the J gene lost 0 bases, with 9 bases spanning the gap. The CDR3 spans 15 residues. Germline-derived CDR1 and CDR2 are MNHEY and SVGAGI.

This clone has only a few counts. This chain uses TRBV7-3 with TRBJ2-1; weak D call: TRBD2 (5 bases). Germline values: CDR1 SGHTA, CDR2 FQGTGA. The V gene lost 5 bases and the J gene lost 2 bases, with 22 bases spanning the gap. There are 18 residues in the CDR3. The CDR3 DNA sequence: TGTGCCAGCAGCCCCGAGATGCGTGGGATCGGGACCTACAATGAGCAGTTCTTC. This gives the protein CASSPEMRGIGTYNEQFF.

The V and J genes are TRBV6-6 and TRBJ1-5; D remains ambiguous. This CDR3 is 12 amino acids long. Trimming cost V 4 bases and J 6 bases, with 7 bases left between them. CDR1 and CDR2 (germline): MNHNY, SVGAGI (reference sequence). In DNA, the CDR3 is TGTGCCAGCAGTTTTTCGGGTCAGCCCCAGCATTTT. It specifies CASSFSGQPQHF.

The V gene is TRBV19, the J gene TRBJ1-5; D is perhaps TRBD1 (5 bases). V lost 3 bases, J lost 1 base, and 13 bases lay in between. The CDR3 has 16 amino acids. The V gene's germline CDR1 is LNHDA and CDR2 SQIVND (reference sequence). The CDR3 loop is CASSIKGMDSNQPQHF. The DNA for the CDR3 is TGTGCCAGTAGTATTAAGGGGATGGACAGCAATCAGCCCCAGCATTTT.